One and the same sample provided the 18 T cell receptor beta chains below, sequenced in a study of T cell responses to AZD1222 COVID-19 vaccine. The table came from immunoSEQ multiplex PCR; TCRdb's copy has only in-frame clones and leaves some out. Of roughly 120,000 clones listed, around 85% were seen once; the top ten hold around 2.4%. This specimen consisted of peripheral blood, obtained on day 0 of AZD1222 vaccination. All receptors come from an adult in good health.

This chain uses TRBV27 with TRBJ1-1, with D uncertain. The V gene's germline CDR1 is MNHEY and CDR2 SMNVEV (reference sequence). The CDR3 runs to 16 residues. V was clipped by 2 bases and J by 0 bases, with 13 bases between them. CDR3 DNA: TGTGCCAGCAGTTTAAGGAGAGGTGAAATGAACACTGAAGCTTTCTTT. It codes for CASSLRRGEMNTEAFF.

This chain joins TRBV6-2 or TRBV6-3 and TRBJ1-5; 8 bases fit TRBD1. CDR3 length: 16 residues. The ends lost 0 bases at V and 3 bases at J; junction bases unmatched: 4. From germline, CDR1 is MNHEY and CDR2 SVGEGT. CDR3 nucleotide sequence: TGTGCCAGCAGTTACTCGAGCAGGGGGCCCAATCAGCCCCAGCATTTT. Encoded protein: CASSYSSRGPNQPQHF.

CDR3 sequence: CASSQLGVVQFF. In DNA, the CDR3 is TGCGCCAGCAGCCAACTGGGCGTAGTGCAGTTCTTC. The chain carries TRBV4-1 and TRBJ2-1, with D hard to call. Trimming took off 2 bases at V and 12 bases at J, with 11 bases between the two ends. Germline CDR1 reads MGHRA; CDR2 reads YSYEKL. The CDR3 is made up of 12 amino acids.

A remark on this clone: Additional DNA sequences in this sample encode the identical CDR3. This rearrangement joins TRBV5-1 to TRBJ1-1; tentative D call: TRBD1 (6 bases). The CDR3 extends over 14 amino acids. Trimming shortened V by 4 bases and J by 1 base, and 11 bases separated the two germline ends. CDR1 SGHRS and CDR2 YFSETQ come from the germline V gene. CDR3 bases: TGCGCCAGCAGCCGCACAGGGACGAACACTGAAGCTTTCTTT. Translation gives CASSRTGTNTEAFF.

This sequence joins TRBV7-2 and TRBJ1-6, with D hard to call. The V and J ends lost 5 bases and 6 bases respectively, with 8 bases between them. There are 13 residues in the CDR3. The V gene's germline CDR1 is SGHTA and CDR2 FQGNSA. The CDR3, as DNA: TGTGCCAGCAGCCCGACTCTTAATTCACCCCTCCACTTT. Encoded protein: CASSPTLNSPLHF. Complete variable domain (other parts from reference TRBV7-2 and TRBJ1-6): GAGVSQSPSNKVTEKGKDVELRCDPISGHTALYWYRQSLGQGLEFLIYFQGNSAPDKSGLPSDRFSAERTGGSVSTLTIQRTQQEDSAVYLCASSPTLNSPLHFGNGTRLTVT.

V usage is TRBV19 and J usage is TRBJ1-1; D unclear. V lost 5 bases and J lost 0, with 10 bases in between. Germline V gene sequence: CDR1 LNHDA, CDR2 SQIVND (reference sequence). The CDR3 is 14 residues long. CDR3 in amino acids: CASSLTVMNTEAFF. The CDR3, as DNA: TGTGCCAGTAGTTTGACCGTTATGAACACTGAAGCTTTCTTT.

The table lists this clone with a few counts. This chain connects TRBV6-5 to TRBJ1-3; 9 positions agree with TRBD1. Germline V gene lookup returns CDR1 MNHEY and CDR2 SVGAGI. The CDR3 is made up of 14 amino acids. After removal of 2 bases from V and 7 bases from J, the junction contained 3 bases not matched to a gene. CDR3 coding DNA: TGTGCCAGCAGTTACGCCGGACAGGGGAACACCATATATTTT. Protein product: CASSYAGQGNTIYF.

The J gene is TRBJ2-7, the V gene TRBV5-1; 11 bases map to TRBD1. This CDR3 is 14 amino acids long. V lost 1 base and J lost 6; bases outside the gene matches: 3. Germline CDR1 and CDR2: SGHRS and YFSETQ. Here the CDR3 reads CASSLTGTGGEQYF. The CDR3 DNA is TGCGCCAGCAGCTTGACCGGGACAGGGGGCGAGCAGTACTTC.

This sequence joins TRBV5-3 and TRBJ2-2; 10 bases are a match to TRBD1. TRBV5-3 belongs to the ORF category, with a function that is uncertain. Trimming cost V 1 base and J 4 bases; bases outside gene matches: 7. The CDR3 is 17 amino acids. DNA of the CDR3: TGTGCCAGAAGCTTGCTTCGGGACAGGGGTTTCACCGGGGAGCTGTTTTTT. Its protein product is CARSLLRDRGFTGELFF.

This chain joins TRBV30 and TRBJ2-3; 7 bases agree with TRBD1. This CDR3 has 15 residues. Unmatched junction bases numbered 10, after V lost 4 bases and J lost 3 bases. Germline V gives CDR1 GTSNPN, CDR2 SVGIG (reference sequence). CDR3 region: CAWTTDRPETDTQYF. In nucleotides, the CDR3 is TGTGCCTGGACTACGGACAGGCCTGAAACAGATACGCAGTATTTT.

This clone occurred once. V usage is TRBV30 and J usage is TRBJ1-2, with D maybe TRBD1 (5 bases). The CDR3 is made up of 13 amino acids. Germline lookup yields CDR1 GTSNPN and CDR2 SVGIG (reference sequence). Trimming cost V 1 base and J 3 bases, with 9 bases left between them. Here the CDR3 reads CAWSAGRDYGYTF. CDR3 nucleotides: TGTGCCTGGAGTGCCGGCAGGGACTATGGCTACACCTTC.

The chain has TRBV4-1 and TRBJ2-1, with a tentative D call TRBD1 (5 bases). The CDR3 is 13 amino acids. V lost 4 bases to trimming and J lost 5 bases, with 9 bases between them. Per germline, CDR1 MGHRA and CDR2 YSYEKL. The CDR3 spells CASSPDRHNEQFF. CDR3 sequence (DNA): TGCGCCAGCAGCCCAGACAGACACAATGAGCAGTTCTTC.

This chain joins TRBV7-8 and TRBJ2-1; D unclear. Germline V gene lookup returns CDR1 SGHVS and CDR2 FQNEAQ. V lost 5 bases, J lost 11 bases, and 13 bases lay in between. The CDR3 contains 12 residues. Written as DNA, the CDR3 is TGTGCCAGCAGCCTAACGAACCTAAAGCAGTTCTTC. Translation: CASSLTNLKQFF.

The chain combines TRBV28 with TRBJ1-5, with 7 bases matching TRBD1. The germline V gene encodes CDR1 MDHEN and CDR2 SYDVKM. The junction had 9 bases not matched to a gene; V was cut back by 6 bases and J by 4 bases. CDR3 length: 15 residues. The DNA for the CDR3 is TGTGCCAGCAGACTCCTCGACAGGGATAATCAGCCCCAGCATTTT. Residues: CASRLLDRDNQPQHF.

Here the CDR3 DNA reads TGTGCCAGCAGCTTAGATGGGGCAGGGAACTATGGCTACACCTTC. This sequence encodes CASSLDGAGNYGYTF. The V and J genes are TRBV7-2 and TRBJ1-2; a weak D match, TRBD1 (5 bases). The V end lost 1 base, the J end lost 2 bases, and 11 bases lay between the germline ends. CDR1 is SGHTA, CDR2 FQGNSA, per germline. The CDR3 extends over 15 amino acids.

The genes are TRBV10-3 and TRBJ1-5; perhaps TRBD1 as D (6 bases). The germline V gene has CDR1 ENHRY and CDR2 SYGVKD. Trimming stripped 3 bases from V and 3 bases from J, with 12 bases between. This CDR3 is 15 amino acids long. CDR3 protein: CAISEGGGDNQPQHF. For the CDR3, the DNA is TGTGCCATCAGTGAAGGGGGGGGAGACAATCAGCCCCAGCATTTT.

This clone showed up just once. Other nucleotide sequences in the sample specify the same CDR3. The chain combines TRBV5-4 with TRBJ2-5; possible D gene TRBD2, 6 bases. V lost 0 bases, J lost 2 bases, and 8 bases lay in between. This CDR3 region has 14 residues. Germline V lookup: CDR1 SGHNT, CDR2 YYREEE (reference sequence). CDR3 sequence reads: CASSLAGVQETQYF. The CDR3 region has the DNA TGTGCCAGCAGCTTGGCGGGGGTTCAAGAGACCCAGTACTTC. The full variable domain, in which reference TRBV5-4 and TRBJ2-5 provide the parts outside the CDR3, is ETGVTQSPTHLIKTRGQQVTLRCSSQSGHNTVSWYQQALGQGPQFIFQYYREEENGRGNFPPRFSGLQFPNYSSELNVNALELDDSALYLCASSLAGVQETQYFGPGTRLLVL.

Regarding this clone: The same CDR3 can be traced to other DNA sequences in this sample. This rearrangement joins TRBV30 to TRBJ2-7; D is possibly TRBD2 (5 bases). This CDR3 has 12 residues. V lost 3 bases, J lost 2 bases, and 8 bases lay in between. Germline V gene lookup returns CDR1 GTSNPN and CDR2 SVGIG (reference sequence). CDR3 residues: CAWSPGTYEQYF. The CDR3 DNA is TGTGCCTGGAGCCCGGGGACCTACGAGCAGTACTTC. Looking up the rest from reference TRBV30 and TRBJ2-7 gives the full variable domain: SQTIHQWPATLVQPVGSPLSLECTVEGTSNPNLYWYRQAAGRGLQLLFYSVGIGQISSEVPQNLSASRPQDRQFILSSKKLLLSDSGFYLCAWSPGTYEQYFGPGTRLTVT.